These 7 T cell receptor beta chains were all obtained from the same sample, sequenced in a study of graft-versus-host responses after intestinal transplantation. Their recognized antigens are unknown. Profiling relied on immunoSEQ multiplex PCR, and the TCRdb table lists in-frame clones only, not all of them. The table shows approximately 120,000 clones, with 85% to 95% occurring only once. The specimen was unstimulated CD4+ T cells sorted from spleen or lymph node cells, collected before intestinal transplant. Receptor source: a human donor who received an intestinal transplant.

The rearrangement links TRBV5-1 to TRBJ2-3, with D maybe TRBD2 (5 bases). The CDR3 spans 16 residues. Germline V gene lookup returns CDR1 SGHRS and CDR2 YFSETQ. V gave up 4 bases and J gave up 1 base, with 16 bases separating them. The CDR3 sequence: CASSQHAGRGTDTQYF. The CDR3 DNA is TGCGCCAGCAGCCAACATGCTGGGCGGGGCACAGATACGCAGTATTTT.

J is TRBJ2-7 and V is TRBV30, with D possibly being TRBD1 (6 bases). The CDR3 is 14 residues long. Germline V gives CDR1 GTSNPN, CDR2 SVGIG (reference sequence). Trimming pared 0 bases from V and 3 bases from J, leaving 12 bases between. The DNA for the CDR3 is TGTGCCTGGAGTGTACCAGGGGACCTCTACGAGCAGTACTTC. Amino acid sequence: CAWSVPGDLYEQYF.

The chain recombines TRBV5-4 with TRBJ2-1; 7 bases line up with TRBD2. Trimming took 3 bases from V and 0 from J; bases not matched to a gene: 0. Germline CDR1 reads SGHNT; CDR2 reads YYREEE (reference sequence). The CDR3 is 14 amino acids. CDR3 DNA: TGTGCCAGCAGCTCGGGGGGCTCCTACAATGAGCAGTTCTTC. This sequence encodes CASSSGGSYNEQFF.

V usage is TRBV18 and J usage is TRBJ1-4; no reliable D call. The CDR3 loop spans 14 amino acids. Germline V lookup: CDR1 KGHSH, CDR2 LQKENI. With 6 bases removed from V and 3 bases from J, the gap between germline ends came to 11 bases. The CDR3 here is CASSRTGPNEKLFF. CDR3 nucleotides: TGTGCCAGCTCCAGGACGGGCCCTAATGAAAAACTGTTTTTT.

The chain carries TRBV25-1 and TRBJ2-1, with D perhaps TRBD1 (6 bases). Trimming took off 9 bases at V and 12 bases at J, with 21 bases between the two ends. Germline V gene lookup returns CDR1 MGHDK and CDR2 SYGVNS. The CDR3 totals 13 residues. DNA for the CDR3: TGTGCCAGTGGGGCCGGGACACAAATTCGGCAGTTCTTC. It specifies CASGAGTQIRQFF.

The V gene is TRBV11-3, the J gene TRBJ1-1; no clear D. Germline values: CDR1 SGHNT, CDR2 YENEEA. Trimming left V 5 bases short and J 4 bases short, with 14 bases between. This CDR3 has 14 residues. The CDR3 region is CASSLVEVGTEAFF. The DNA of the CDR3 is TGTGCCAGCAGCCTTGTCGAGGTGGGCACTGAAGCTTTCTTT.

The rearrangement uses TRBV11-3 and TRBJ1-2; 7 bases are a match to TRBD1. After removal of 5 bases from V and 4 bases from J, the junction contained 7 bases not matched to a gene. The germline gives CDR1 SGHNT, CDR2 YENEEA. CDR3 length: 14 residues. In DNA form, the CDR3 reads TGTGCCAGCAGCCCGGGGGACAGAAGCTATGGCTACACCTTC. As protein: CASSPGDRSYGYTF.